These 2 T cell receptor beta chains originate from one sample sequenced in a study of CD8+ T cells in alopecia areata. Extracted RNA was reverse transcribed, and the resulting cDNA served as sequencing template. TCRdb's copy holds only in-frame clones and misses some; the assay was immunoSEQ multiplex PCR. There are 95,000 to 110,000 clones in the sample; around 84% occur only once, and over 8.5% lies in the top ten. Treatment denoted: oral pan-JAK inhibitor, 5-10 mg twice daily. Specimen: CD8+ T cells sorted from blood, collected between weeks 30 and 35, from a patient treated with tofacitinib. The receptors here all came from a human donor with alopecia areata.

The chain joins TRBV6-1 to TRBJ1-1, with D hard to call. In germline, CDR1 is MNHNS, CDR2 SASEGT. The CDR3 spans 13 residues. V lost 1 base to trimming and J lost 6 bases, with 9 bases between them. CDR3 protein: CASSEGQIAEAFF. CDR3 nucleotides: TGTGCCAGCAGTGAAGGGCAGATTGCTGAAGCTTTCTTT.

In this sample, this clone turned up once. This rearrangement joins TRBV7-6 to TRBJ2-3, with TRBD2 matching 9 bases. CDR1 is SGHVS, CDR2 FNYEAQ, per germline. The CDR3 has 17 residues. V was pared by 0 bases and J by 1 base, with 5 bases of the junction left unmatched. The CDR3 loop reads CASSLADERGGTDTQYF. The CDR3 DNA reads TGTGCCAGCAGCTTAGCGGACGAGCGGGGGGGCACAGATACGCAGTATTTT.